A single count supports the clone carrying this T cell receptor (beta chain). TCRdb's table, derived via immunoSEQ multiplex PCR, lists solely in-frame clones and lacks some. This table holds roughly 700,000 clones, 89% found once. The entry originates in a study of Ad26.COV2.S vaccination and SARS-CoV-2 variants. Study-wide context: Into the muscle, Ad26.COV2.S was dosed once or twice, 56 days apart.

Treatment here: roughly 20 received Ad26.COV2.S at low or high dose, single or two shots; about 5 received placebo; per-sample allocation not given. Sample collection was performed on day 63 after the first vaccine or placebo injection. The individual, an adult aged 18-55 years, was a donor in Boston. Vaccination employed an Ad26 vector expressing the Wuhan-strain SARS-CoV-2 spike. CDR3 length equals 15 residues. The V segment lost 5 bases and the J segment 11 bases; nucleotides outside the gene matches: 12. The germline V gene encodes CDR1 MNHEY and CDR2 SMNVEV (reference sequence). This TCR was sampled from a person between 18 and 59 years old who received the Ad26.COV2.S COVID-19 vaccine or a placebo. The V call is TRBV27, the J call TRBJ1-4, with TRBD1 identical over 9 bases. Sequencing was performed on peripheral blood, taken in a trial of Ad26.COV2.S vaccine versus placebo. The CDR3 DNA reads as TGTGCCAGCAGTCGCCTAGGACAGGGGATAGGGAAACTGTTTTTT. Translation gives CASSRLGQGIGKLFF. Drawing the rest from reference TRBV27 and TRBJ1-4, the complete variable domain is EAQVTQNPRYLITVTGKKLTVTCSQNMNHEYMSWYRQDPGLGLRQIYYSMNVEVTDKGDVPEGYKVSRKEKRNFPLILESPSPNQTSLYFCASSRLGQGIGKLFFGSGTQLSVL.